In its sample, the clone carrying this T cell receptor beta chain was seen once. The data stem from a study of blood T cell repertoires in COVID-19. At the level of the study: Sample material is recorded as cDNA or gDNA derived from T cells, B-cell-depleted T cells, or PBMCs.

Sequencing was performed with immunoSEQ multiplex PCR; in TCRdb, only in-frame clones are kept and a portion is missing. This sample carries 290,000 or so clones, almost 85% of them seen once, and the ten largest clones take 4.5% to 6%. Germline CDR1 LGHNA, CDR2 YNFKEQ. J lost 8 bases, V lost 0 bases, and 14 bases had no gene match. The CDR3 spans 18 residues. The receptor's source is a man aged 50-60 years with active or convalescent COVID-19. This chain joins TRBV4-2 and TRBJ2-4, with 9 bases aligning to TRBD1. Sequencing was carried out using peripheral blood. CDR3 DNA sequence: TGTGCCAGCAGCCAAGAGATGCCGATACAGGGGGCTTTAGACATTCAGTACTTC. Translation: CASSQEMPIQGALDIQYF.